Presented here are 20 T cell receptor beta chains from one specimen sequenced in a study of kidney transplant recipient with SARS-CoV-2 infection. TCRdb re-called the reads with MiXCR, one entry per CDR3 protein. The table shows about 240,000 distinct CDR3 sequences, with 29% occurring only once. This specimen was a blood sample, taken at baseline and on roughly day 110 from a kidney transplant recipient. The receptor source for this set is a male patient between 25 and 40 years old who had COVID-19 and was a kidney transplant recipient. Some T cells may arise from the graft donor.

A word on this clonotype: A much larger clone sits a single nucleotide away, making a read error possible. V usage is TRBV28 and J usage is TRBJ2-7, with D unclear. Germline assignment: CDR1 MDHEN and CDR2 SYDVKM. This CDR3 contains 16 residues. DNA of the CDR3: TGTACCAGCAGTTTCGTTGGCTCAACGATACCGTACGAGCAGTACTTC. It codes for CTSSFVGSTIPYEQYF.

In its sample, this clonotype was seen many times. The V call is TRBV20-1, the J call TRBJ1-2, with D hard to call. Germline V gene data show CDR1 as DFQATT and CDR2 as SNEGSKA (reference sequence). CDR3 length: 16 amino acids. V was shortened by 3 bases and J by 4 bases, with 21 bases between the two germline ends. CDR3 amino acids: CSASQPLFRKTYGYTF. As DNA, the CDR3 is TGCAGTGCTAGCCAACCGCTGTTTCGAAAGACCTATGGCTACACCTTC.

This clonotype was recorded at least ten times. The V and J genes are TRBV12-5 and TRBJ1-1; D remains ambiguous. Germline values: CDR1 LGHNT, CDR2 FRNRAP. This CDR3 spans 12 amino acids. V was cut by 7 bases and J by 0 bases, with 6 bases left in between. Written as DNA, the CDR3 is TGTGCTAGTGCCTGGATGAACACTGAAGCTTTCTTT. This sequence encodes CASAWMNTEAFF.

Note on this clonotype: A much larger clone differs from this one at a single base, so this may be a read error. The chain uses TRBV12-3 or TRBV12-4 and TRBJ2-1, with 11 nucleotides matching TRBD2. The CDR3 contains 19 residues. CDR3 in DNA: TGTGCCGGCAGTTTAAGTCTAGCGGGAGGATCAACCTCCTACAATGAGCAGTTCTTC. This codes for CAGSLSLAGGSTSYNEQFF.

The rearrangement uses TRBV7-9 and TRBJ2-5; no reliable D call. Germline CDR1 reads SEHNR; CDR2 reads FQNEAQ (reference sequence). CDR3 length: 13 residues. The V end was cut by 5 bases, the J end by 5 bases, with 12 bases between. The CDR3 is CASSAWMAETQYF. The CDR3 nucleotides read TGTGCCAGCAGCGCCTGGATGGCGGAGACCCAGTACTTC.

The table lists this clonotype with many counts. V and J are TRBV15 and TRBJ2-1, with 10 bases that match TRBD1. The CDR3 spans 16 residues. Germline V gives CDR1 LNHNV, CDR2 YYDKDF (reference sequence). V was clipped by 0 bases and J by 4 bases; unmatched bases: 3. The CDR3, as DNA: TGTGCCACCAGCAGAGATCGGACAGGGGGTTACAATGAGCAGTTCTTC. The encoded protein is CATSRDRTGGYNEQFF.

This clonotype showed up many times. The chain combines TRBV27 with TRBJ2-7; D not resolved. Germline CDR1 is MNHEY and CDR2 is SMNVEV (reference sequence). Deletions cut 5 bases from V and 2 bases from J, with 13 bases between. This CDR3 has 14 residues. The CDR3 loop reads CASSARPNAYEQYV. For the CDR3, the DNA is TGTGCCAGCAGTGCGCGCCCAAACGCCTACGAGCAGTACGTC.

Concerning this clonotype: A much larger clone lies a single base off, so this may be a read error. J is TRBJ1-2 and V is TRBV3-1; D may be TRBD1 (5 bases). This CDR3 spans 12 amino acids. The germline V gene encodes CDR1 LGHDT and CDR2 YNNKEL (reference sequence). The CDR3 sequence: CASNQGAGGYTF. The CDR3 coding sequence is TGTGCCAGCAACCAAGGGGCAGGGGGCTACACCTTC.

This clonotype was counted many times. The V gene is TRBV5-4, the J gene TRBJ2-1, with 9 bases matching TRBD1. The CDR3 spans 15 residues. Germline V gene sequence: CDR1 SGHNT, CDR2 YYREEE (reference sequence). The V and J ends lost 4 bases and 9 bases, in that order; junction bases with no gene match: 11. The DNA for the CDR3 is TGTGCCAGCAGCATACAGGGGGCCAGGAATGTTGAGCAGTTCTTC. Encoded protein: CASSIQGARNVEQFF.

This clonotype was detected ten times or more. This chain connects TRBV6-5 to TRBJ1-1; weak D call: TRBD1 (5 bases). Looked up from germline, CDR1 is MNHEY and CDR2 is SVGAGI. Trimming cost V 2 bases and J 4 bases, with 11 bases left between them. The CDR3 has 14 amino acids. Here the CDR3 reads CASSYRGDRTEAFF. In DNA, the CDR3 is TGTGCCAGCAGTTACCGGGGGGACCGCACTGAAGCTTTCTTT.

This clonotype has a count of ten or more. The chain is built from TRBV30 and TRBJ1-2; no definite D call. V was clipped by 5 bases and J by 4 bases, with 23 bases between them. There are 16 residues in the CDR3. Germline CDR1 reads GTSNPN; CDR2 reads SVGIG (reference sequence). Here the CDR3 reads CAWQSMRYRKTYGYTF. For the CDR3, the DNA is TGTGCCTGGCAGTCAATGCGTTATAGAAAGACCTATGGCTACACCTTC.

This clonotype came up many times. The CDR3: CASSPNVSRKTYGYTF. The CDR3 bases are TGTGCCAGCTCCCCAAATGTCTCGCGAAAGACCTATGGCTACACCTTC. The chain couples TRBV5-5 to TRBJ1-2; D unresolved. The CDR3 runs to 16 residues. Trimming took off 7 bases at V and 4 bases at J, with 23 bases between the two ends. CDR1 and CDR2 from the germline V gene are SGHKS and YYEKEE (reference sequence).

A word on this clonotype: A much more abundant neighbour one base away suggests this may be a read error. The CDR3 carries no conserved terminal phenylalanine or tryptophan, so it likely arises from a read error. The CDR3 sequence: CASSAYRLAGVHEQYL. The CDR3 bases are TGTGCCAGCAGCGCATATAGACTAGCGGGAGTCCACGAGCAGTACCTC. This chain joins TRBV5-6 and TRBJ2-5; TRBD2 matches 12 bases. Judging by the DNA end, TRBJ2-7 fits better; the J call may be wrong. This CDR3 region has 16 residues. Germline V CDR1 and CDR2: SGHDT, YYEEEE.

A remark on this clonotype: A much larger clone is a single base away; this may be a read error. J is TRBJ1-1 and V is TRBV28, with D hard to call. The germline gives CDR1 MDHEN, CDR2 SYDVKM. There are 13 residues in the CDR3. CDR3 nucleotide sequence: TGTGCCGGCAGTTTATTTGGGGTTCCTGAAGCTTTCTTT. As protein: CAGSLFGVPEAFF.

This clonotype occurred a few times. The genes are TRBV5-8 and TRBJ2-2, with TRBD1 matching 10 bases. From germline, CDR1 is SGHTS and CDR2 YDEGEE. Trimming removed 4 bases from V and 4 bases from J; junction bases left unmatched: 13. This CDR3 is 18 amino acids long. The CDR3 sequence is CASSPFRDRGGSTGELFF. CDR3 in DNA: TGTGCCAGCAGCCCATTCCGGGACAGGGGTGGGTCCACCGGGGAGCTGTTTTTT.

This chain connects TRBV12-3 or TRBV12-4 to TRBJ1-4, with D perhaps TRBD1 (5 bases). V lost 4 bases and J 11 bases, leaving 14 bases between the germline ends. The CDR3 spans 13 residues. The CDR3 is CASSSLGAPKLFF. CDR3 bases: TGTGCCAGCAGTTCTCTAGGGGCCCCCAAACTGTTTTTT.

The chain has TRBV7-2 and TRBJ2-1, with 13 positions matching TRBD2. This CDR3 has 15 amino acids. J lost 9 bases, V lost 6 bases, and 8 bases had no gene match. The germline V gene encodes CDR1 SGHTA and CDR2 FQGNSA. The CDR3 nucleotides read TGTGCCAGCAGGCCACTAGCGGGGGGGCAGGGTGAGCAGTTCTTC. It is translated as CASRPLAGGQGEQFF.

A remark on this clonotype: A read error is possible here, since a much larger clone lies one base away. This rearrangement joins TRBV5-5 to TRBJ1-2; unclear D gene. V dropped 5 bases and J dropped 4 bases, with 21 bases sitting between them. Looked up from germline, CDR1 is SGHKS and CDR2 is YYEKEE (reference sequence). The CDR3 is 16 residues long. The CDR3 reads CASSGAVSRRTYGYTF. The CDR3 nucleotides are TGTGCCAGCAGTGGTGCTGTCTCGCGAAGGACCTATGGCTACACCTTC. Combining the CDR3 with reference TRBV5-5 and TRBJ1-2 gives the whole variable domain DAGVTQSPTHLIKTRGQQVTLRCSPISGHKSVSWYQQVLGQGPQFIFQYYEKEERGRGNFPDRFSARQFPNYSSELNVNALLLGDSALYLCASSGAVSRRTYGYTFGSGTRLTVV.

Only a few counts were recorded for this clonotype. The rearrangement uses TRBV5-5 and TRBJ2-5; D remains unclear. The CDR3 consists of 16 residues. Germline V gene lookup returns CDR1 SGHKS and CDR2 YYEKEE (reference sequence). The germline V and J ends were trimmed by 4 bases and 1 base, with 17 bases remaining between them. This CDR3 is CASSALLGGPQETQYF. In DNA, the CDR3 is TGTGCCAGCAGCGCGCTGTTAGGCGGACCCCAAGAGACCCAGTACTTC.

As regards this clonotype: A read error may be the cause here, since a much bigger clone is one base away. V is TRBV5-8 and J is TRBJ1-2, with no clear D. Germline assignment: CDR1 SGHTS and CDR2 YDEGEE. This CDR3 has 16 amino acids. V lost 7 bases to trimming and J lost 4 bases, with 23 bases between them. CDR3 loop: CASPCIHPRKTYGYTF. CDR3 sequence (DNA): TGTGCCAGCCCCTGCATTCATCCACGAAAGACCTATGGCTACACCTTC.